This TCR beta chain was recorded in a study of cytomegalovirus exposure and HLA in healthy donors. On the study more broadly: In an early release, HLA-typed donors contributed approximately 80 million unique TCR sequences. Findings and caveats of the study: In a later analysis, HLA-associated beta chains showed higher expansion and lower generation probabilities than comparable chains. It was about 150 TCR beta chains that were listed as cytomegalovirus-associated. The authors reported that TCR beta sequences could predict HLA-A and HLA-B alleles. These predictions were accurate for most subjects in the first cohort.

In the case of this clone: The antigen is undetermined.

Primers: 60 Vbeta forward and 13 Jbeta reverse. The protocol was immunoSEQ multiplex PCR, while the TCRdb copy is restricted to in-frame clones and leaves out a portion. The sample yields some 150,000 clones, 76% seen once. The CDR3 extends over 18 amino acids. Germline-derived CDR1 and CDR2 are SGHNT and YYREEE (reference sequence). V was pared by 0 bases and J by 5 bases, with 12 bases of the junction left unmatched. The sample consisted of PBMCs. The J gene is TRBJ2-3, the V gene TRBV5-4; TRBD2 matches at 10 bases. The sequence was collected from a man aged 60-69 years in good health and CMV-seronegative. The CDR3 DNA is TGTGCCAGCAGCTTGGACCAGCGGGGGGGCCGAGGTGGAGATACGCAGTATTTT. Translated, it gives CASSLDQRGGRGGDTQYF.